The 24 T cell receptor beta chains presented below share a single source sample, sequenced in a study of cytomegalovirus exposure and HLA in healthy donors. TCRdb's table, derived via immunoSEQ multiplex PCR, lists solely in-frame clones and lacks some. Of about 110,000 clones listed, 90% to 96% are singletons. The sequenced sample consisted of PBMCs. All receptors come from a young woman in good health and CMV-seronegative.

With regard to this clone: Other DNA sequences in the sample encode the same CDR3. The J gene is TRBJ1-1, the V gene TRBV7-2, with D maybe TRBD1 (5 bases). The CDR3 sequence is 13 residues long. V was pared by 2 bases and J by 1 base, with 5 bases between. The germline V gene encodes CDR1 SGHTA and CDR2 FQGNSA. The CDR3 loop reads CASSLQGNTEAFF. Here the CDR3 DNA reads TGTGCCAGCAGCTTACAGGGGAACACTGAAGCTTTCTTT.

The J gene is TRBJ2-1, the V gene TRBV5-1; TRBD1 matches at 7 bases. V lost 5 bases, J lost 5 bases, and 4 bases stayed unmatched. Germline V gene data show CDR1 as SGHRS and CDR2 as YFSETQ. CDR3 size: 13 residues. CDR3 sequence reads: CASRYDRDNEQFF. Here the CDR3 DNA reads TGCGCCAGCAGGTATGACAGGGACAATGAGCAGTTCTTC.

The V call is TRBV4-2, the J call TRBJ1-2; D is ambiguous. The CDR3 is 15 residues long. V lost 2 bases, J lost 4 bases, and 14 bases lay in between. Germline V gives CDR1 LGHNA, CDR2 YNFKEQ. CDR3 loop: CASSQLPLSGYGYTF. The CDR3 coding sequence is TGTGCCAGCAGCCAACTGCCGTTATCGGGCTATGGCTACACCTTC.

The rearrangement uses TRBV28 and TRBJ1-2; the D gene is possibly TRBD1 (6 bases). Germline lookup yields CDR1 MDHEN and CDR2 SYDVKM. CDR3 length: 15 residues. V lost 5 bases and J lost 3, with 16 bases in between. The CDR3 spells CASSEWTDEDYGYTF. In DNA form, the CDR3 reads TGTGCCAGCAGTGAATGGACAGACGAAGACTATGGCTACACCTTC.

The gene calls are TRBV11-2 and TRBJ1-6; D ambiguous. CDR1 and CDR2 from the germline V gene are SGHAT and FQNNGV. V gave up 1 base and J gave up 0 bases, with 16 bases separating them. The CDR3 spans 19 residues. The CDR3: CASSLATSRGSSYNSPLHF. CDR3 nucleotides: TGTGCCAGCAGCTTAGCCACGTCTCGAGGGAGCTCCTATAATTCACCCCTCCACTTT.

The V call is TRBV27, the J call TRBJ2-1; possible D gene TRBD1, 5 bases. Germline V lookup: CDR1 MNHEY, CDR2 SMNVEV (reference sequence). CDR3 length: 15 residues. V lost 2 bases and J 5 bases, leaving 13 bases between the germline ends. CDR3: CASSLTMGPHNEQFF. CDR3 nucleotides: TGTGCCAGCAGTTTAACCATGGGGCCGCACAATGAGCAGTTCTTC.

The DNA for the CDR3 is TGTGCCAGCAGCCCCGGGGTTGGGAATCAGCCCCAGCATTTT. Protein product: CASSPGVGNQPQHF. The chain joins TRBV9 to TRBJ1-5, with D hard to call. The CDR3 has 14 residues. V shed 4 bases and J shed 4 bases, with 12 bases lying between them. The germline V gene encodes CDR1 SGDLS and CDR2 YYNGEE.

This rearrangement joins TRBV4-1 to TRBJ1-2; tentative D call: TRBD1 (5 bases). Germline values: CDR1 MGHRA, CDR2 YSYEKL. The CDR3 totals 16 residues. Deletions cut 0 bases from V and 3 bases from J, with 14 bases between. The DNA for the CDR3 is TGCGCCAGCAGCCAAGATTCGGGGGTGATCGACTATGGCTACACCTTC. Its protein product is CASSQDSGVIDYGYTF.

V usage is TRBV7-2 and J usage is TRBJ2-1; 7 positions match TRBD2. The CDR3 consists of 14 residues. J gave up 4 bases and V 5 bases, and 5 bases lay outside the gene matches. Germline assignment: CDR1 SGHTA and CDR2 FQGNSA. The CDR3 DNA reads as TGTGCCAGCAGCCCACTAGCGAATTACAATGAGCAGTTCTTC. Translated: CASSPLANYNEQFF.

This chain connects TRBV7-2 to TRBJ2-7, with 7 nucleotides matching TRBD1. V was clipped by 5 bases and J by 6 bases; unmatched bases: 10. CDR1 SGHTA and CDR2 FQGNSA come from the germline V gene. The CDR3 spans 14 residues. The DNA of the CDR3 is TGTGCCAGCAGCCAAGGCCCGACAGGGATCGAGCAGTACTTC. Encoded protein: CASSQGPTGIEQYF.

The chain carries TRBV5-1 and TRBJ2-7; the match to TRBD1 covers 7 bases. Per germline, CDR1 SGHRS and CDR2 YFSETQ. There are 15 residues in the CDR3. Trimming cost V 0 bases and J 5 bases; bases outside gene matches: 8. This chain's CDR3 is CASSLEPVRGHEQYF. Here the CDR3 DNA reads TGCGCCAGCAGCTTGGAACCGGTAAGGGGGCACGAGCAGTACTTC.

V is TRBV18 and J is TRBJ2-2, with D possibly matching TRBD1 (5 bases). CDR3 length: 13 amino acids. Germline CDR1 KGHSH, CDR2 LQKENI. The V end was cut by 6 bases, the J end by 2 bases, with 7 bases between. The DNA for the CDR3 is TGTGCCAGCTCGGGGCGAAACACCGGGGAGCTGTTTTTT. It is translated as CASSGRNTGELFF.

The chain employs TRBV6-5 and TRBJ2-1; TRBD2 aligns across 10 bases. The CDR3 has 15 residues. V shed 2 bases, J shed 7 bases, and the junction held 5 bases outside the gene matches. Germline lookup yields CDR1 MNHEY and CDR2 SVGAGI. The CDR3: CASSYSGGDTNEQFF. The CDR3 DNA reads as TGTGCCAGCAGTTACAGCGGGGGGGATACGAATGAGCAGTTCTTC.

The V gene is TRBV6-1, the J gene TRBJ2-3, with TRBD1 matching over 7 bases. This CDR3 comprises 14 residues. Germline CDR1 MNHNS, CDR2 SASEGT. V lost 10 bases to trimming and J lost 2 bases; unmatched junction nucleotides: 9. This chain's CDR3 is CAIGTGQYTDTQYF. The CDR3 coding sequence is TGTGCCATCGGGACGGGACAGTACACAGATACGCAGTATTTT.

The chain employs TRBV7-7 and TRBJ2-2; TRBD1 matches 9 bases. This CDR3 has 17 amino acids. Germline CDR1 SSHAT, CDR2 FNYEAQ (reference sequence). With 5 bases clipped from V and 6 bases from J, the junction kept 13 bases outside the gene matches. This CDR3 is CASSKTSPGTGSGELFF. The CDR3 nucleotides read TGTGCCAGCAGCAAAACCTCTCCCGGGACAGGGTCCGGGGAGCTGTTTTTT. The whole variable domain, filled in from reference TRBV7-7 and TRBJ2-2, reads GAGVSQSPRYKVTKRGQDVTLRCDPISSHATLYWYQQALGQGPEFLTYFNYEAQPDKSGLPSDRFSAERPEGSISTLTIQRTEQRDSAMYRCASSKTSPGTGSGELFFGEGSRLTVL.

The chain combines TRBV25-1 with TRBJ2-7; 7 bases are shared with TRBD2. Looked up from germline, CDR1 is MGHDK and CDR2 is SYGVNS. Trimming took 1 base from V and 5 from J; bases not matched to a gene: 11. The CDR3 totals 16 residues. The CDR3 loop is CASSEFGGWGLNEQYF. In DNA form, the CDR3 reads TGTGCCAGCAGTGAATTCGGGGGGTGGGGACTCAACGAGCAGTACTTC.

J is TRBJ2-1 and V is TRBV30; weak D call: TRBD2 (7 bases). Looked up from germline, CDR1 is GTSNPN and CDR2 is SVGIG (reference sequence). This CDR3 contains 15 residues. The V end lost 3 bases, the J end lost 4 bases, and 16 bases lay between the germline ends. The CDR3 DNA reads TGTGCCTGGAGGAAGCCCGGGGGGCGGTACAATGAGCAGTTCTTC. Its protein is CAWRKPGGRYNEQFF.

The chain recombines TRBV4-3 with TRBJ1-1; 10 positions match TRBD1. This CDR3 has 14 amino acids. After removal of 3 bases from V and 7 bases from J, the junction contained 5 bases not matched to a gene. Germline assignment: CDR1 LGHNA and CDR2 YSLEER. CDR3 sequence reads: CASSHGTGVNEAFF. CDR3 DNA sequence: TGCGCCAGCAGCCACGGGACAGGGGTAAATGAAGCTTTCTTT.

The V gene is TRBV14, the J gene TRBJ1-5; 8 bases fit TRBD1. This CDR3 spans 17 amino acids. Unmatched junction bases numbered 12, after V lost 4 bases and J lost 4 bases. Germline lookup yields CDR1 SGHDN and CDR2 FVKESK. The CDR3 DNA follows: TGTGCCAGCAGCCTGCCTGCGGGCAGGGGGCGAAATCAGCCCCAGCATTTT. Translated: CASSLPAGRGRNQPQHF.

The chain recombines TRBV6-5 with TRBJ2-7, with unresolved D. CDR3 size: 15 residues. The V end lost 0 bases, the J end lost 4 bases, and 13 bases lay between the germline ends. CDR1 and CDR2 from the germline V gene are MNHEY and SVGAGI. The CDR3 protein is CASSYSGRLSYEQYF. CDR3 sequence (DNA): TGTGCCAGCAGTTACTCCGGCAGGCTATCGTACGAGCAGTACTTC.

Written as DNA, the CDR3 is TGCGCCAGCAGCCGAGAGGGTAGCGGGGCCTCCTACGAGCAGTACTTC. Its translation: CASSREGSGASYEQYF. The rearrangement uses TRBV4-1 and TRBJ2-7; 8 nucleotides line up with TRBD2. CDR3 length: 16 residues. The V gene end was trimmed by 4 bases and the J gene end by 0 bases; junction bases not matched to a gene: 8. Germline V lookup: CDR1 MGHRA, CDR2 YSYEKL.

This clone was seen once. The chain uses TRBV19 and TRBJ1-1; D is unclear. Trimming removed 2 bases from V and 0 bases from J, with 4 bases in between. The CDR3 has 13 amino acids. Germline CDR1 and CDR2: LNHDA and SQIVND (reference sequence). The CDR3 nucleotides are TGTGCCAGTAGTATAAGCCTGAACACTGAAGCTTTCTTT. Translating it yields CASSISLNTEAFF. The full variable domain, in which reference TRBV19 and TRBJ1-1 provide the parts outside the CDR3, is DGGITQSPKYLFRKEGQNVTLSCEQNLNHDAMYWYRQDPGQGLRLIYYSQIVNDFQKGDIAEGYSVSREKKESFPLTVTSAQKNPTAFYLCASSISLNTEAFFGQGTRLTVV.

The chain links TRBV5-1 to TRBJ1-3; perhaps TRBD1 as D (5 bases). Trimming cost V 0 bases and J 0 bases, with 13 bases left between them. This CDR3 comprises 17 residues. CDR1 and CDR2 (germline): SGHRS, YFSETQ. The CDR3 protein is CASSLEAGRLSGNTIYF. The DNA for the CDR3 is TGCGCCAGCAGCTTGGAGGCAGGGCGACTCTCTGGAAACACCATATATTTT.

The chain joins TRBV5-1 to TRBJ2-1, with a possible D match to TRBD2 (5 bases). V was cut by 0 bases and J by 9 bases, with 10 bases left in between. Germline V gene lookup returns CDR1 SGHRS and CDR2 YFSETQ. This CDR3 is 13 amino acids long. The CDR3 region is CASSLASSIEQFF. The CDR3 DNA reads TGCGCCAGCAGCTTGGCCTCTAGCATTGAGCAGTTCTTC. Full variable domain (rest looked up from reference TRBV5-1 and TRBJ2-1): KAGVTQTPRYLIKTRGQQVTLSCSPISGHRSVSWYQQTPGQGLQFLFEYFSETQRNKGNFPGRFSGRQFSNSRSEMNVSTLELGDSALYLCASSLASSIEQFFGPGTRLTVL.